Here is one TCR beta chain with its context. This entry is derived from a study of control samples from healthy donors and cancer patients. Assay: immunoSEQ multiplex PCR; the TCRdb copy retains only in-frame clones and omits some. This sample has some 120,000 clones; around nine tenths occur once, and the top ten carry around 8.7%. Germline V gives CDR1 MNHNY, CDR2 SVGAGI (reference sequence). V lost 7 bases, J lost 8 bases, and 24 bases lay in between. The CDR3 is made up of 16 amino acids. The clonotype comes from a man aged 40-55 years in good health. The specimen sequenced was blood. This chain uses TRBV6-6 with TRBJ2-1; possibly TRBD1 for D (6 bases). In DNA form, the CDR3 reads TGTGCCAGCACACCCAGACAGGTCATGGGTACGTATGAGCAGTTCTTC. This encodes CASTPRQVMGTYEQFF.